The clone carrying this T cell receptor (beta chain) turned up a few times. As yet, its antigen is unknown. TCRB transcripts that were expressed got sequenced, as all of the isolated RNA had been reverse transcribed. Sequencing was performed with immunoSEQ multiplex PCR; in TCRdb, only in-frame clones are kept and a portion is missing. The data contain some 280,000 clones, approximately 14% of them singletons. This sample is drawn from a study of beta chain features in type 1 diabetes. Notes on the study in general: All four CD4+ subsets from Type 1 diabetes patients carried moderately but significantly shorter TCRB CDR3s.

Each of the sorted populations had a purity greater than 95%. There are 15 residues in the CDR3. CDR1 LNHDA and CDR2 SQIVND come from the germline V gene (reference sequence). The chain has TRBV19 and TRBJ1-5; 9 bases fit TRBD1. The sequence came from a young man with type 1 diabetes. The sequenced sample consisted of naive CD4+ T cells from blood. CDR3: CASGGQGYSNQPQHF. The CDR3, as DNA: TGTGCTTCGGGGGGACAGGGTTATAGCAATCAGCCCCAGCATTTT.